This T cell receptor (beta chain) was sequenced for a study of blood T cell repertoires in COVID-19. Study as a whole: COVID-19 samples, acute and convalescent, were from the United States, Italy and Spain. Sources were T cells, B-cell-depleted T cells, or PBMCs; the material itself was cDNA or gDNA.

V was clipped by 7 bases and J by 3 bases; unmatched bases: 5. This CDR3 contains 13 residues. CDR1 is SNHLY and CDR2 is FYNNEI in the germline V gene. Authors' analysis steps: Amplification of reference gene primers was used by the study to estimate nucleated cell counts. The data were produced by immunoSEQ multiplex PCR, yet TCRdb's version contains in-frame clones alone and is incomplete. That table gives V, J and clone size, and the DNA gave D and trimming. This repertoire shows fewer than 350,000 clones, around 89% found once; its top ten account for about 1.7%. V gene TRBV2 combines with J gene TRBJ2-5; 7 nucleotides align to TRBD1. The receptor was isolated from a woman under 30 with acute COVID-19. The sequenced material came from PBMCs or T cells enriched from blood (not recorded which). This CDR3 is CASIDRVEETQYF. The DNA of the CDR3 is TGTGCCAGCATTGACAGGGTAGAAGAGACCCAGTACTTC.